These T cell receptor beta chains were read from a single sample in a study of T cell repertoires in cytomegalovirus infection. Via MiXCR, TCRdb re-called the reads, giving one row per CDR3 protein. The sample yields about 400,000 distinct CDR3 sequences, over 15% seen once. Sample: PBMCs. The origin of the receptors is a human donor in good health (CMV status not recorded). Some clones in this sample may be carry-over from other donors' samples. Both conserved end residues are part of each CDR3. A D gene is named only where the DNA matches it firmly. Clone size is shown for a subset of rows, as once, few, many or a class of expanded clone.

16,few,-,TRBV5-1,TRBJ2-7,CASQKGDTLFLYEQYF,TGCGCCAGCCAGAAAGGGGACACACTATTTCTCTACGAGCAGTACTTC
14,-,-,TRBV27,TRBJ2-3,CASSLFGVADTQYF,TGTGCCAGCAGTTTATTTGGGGTAGCAGATACGCAGTATTTT
14,-,-,TRBV6-5,TRBJ2-5,CASSYNGQGETQYF,TGTGCCAGCAGTTACAACGGTCAGGGAGAGACCCAGTACTTC
16,few,-,TRBV29-1,TRBJ2-5,CSIDLGSGDLQETQYF,TGCAGCATTGACCTAGGGTCAGGGGACCTCCAAGAGACCCAGTACTTC
11,many,-,TRBV6-1,TRBJ2-5,CASRESETQYF,TGTGCCTCTCGGGAGTCCGAGACCCAGTACTTC
13,few,-,TRBV7-2,TRBJ1-5,CASSTQGNQPQHF,TGTGCCAGCAGCACACAGGGTAATCAGCCCCAGCATTTT
15,-,-,TRBV6-1,TRBJ2-7,CASSGMGGRAYEQYF,TGTGCCAGCAGCGGGATGGGGGGGCGGGCCTACGAGCAGTACTTC
15,few,-,TRBV10-2,TRBJ2-5,CASSERGPYQETQYF,TGCGCCAGCAGTGAGAGGGGACCGTACCAAGAGACCCAGTACTTC
14,-,TRBD1,TRBV7-9,TRBJ1-1,CASAGTGELGEAFF,TGTGCCAGCGCCGGGACAGGGGAGCTCGGAGAAGCTTTCTTT
16,-,TRBD2,TRBV12-3/TRBV12-4,TRBJ2-1,CTSSFLTSGRAGEQFF,TGTACCAGCAGCTTCCTGACTAGCGGGAGGGCCGGTGAGCAGTTCTTC
13,few,-,TRBV11-1,TRBJ1-2,CASSFGRAFGYTF,TGTGCCAGCAGCTTCGGCAGGGCTTTTGGCTACACCTTC
13,many,-,TRBV7-8,TRBJ2-1,CASSFIKRGEQFF,TGTGCCAGCAGCTTTATAAAAAGGGGGGAGCAGTTCTTC
14,many,-,TRBV7-2,TRBJ1-1,CASSLAQGGAEAFF,TGTGCCAGCAGCTTAGCTCAGGGCGGCGCTGAAGCTTTCTTT
17,-,-,TRBV10-2,TRBJ1-4,CASSESSQGATNEKLFF,TGCGCCAGCAGTGAGTCCTCGCAGGGCGCAACTAATGAAAAACTGTTTTTT
14,-,-,TRBV7-9,TRBJ1-1,CAISFIQWDTEAFF,TGTGCCATCAGCTTTATCCAGTGGGACACTGAAGCTTTCTTT
15,few,TRBD2,TRBV9,TRBJ2-7,CATNPAGGPQDEQYF,TGTGCCACTAACCCAGCGGGAGGGCCCCAAGACGAGCAGTACTTC
14,many,TRBD1,TRBV9,TRBJ2-5,CASSGTGGGETQYF,TGTGCCAGCAGCGGTACAGGGGGCGGAGAGACCCAGTACTTC
13,few,TRBD1,TRBV28,TRBJ1-1,CASIPGGSAEAFF,TGTGCCAGCATCCCAGGGGGTAGCGCTGAAGCTTTCTTT
15,many,TRBD2,TRBV5-1,TRBJ2-3,CASSPQGLAGDTQYF,TGCGCCAGCAGCCCTCAAGGACTAGCGGGAGATACGCAGTATTTT
14,few,-,TRBV5-6,TRBJ2-1,CASSLSASSDEQFF,TGTGCCAGCAGCTTGTCGGCTAGTTCGGATGAGCAGTTCTTC
15,-,TRBD1,TRBV7-9,TRBJ2-1,CASSPPRGQGNEQFF,TGTGCCAGCAGCCCTCCGAGGGGACAGGGGAATGAGCAGTTCTTC
15,many,TRBD1,TRBV7-8,TRBJ2-3,CASTPEDRLPDTQYF,TGTGCCAGCACCCCCGAGGACAGGTTACCAGATACGCAGTATTTT
13,-,-,TRBV19,TRBJ2-6,CASSALGANVLTF,TGTGCCAGTAGTGCTCTTGGGGCCAACGTCCTGACTTTC
20,many,-,TRBV6-5,TRBJ1-2,CASSYKRSETQPESIYGYTF,TGTGCCAGCAGTTACAAGCGGTCGGAGACCCAACCCGAATCCATCTATGGCTACACCTTC
15,many,TRBD2,TRBV15,TRBJ2-1,CATSRAGGVGNEQFF,TGTGCCACCAGCAGAGCGGGGGGGGTGGGCAATGAGCAGTTCTTC
13,-,-,TRBV2,TRBJ2-1,CASSEEQDNEQFF,TGTGCCAGCAGTGAAGAACAGGACAATGAGCAGTTCTTC
15,-,-,TRBV5-5,TRBJ2-7,CASSLVAVGSNEQYF,TGTGCCAGCAGCTTGGTAGCGGTGGGGTCGAACGAGCAGTACTTC
16,many,-,TRBV11-2,TRBJ1-3,CASSFPDRYSGNTIYF,TGTGCCAGCAGCTTCCCCGACCGATACTCTGGAAACACCATATATTTT
16,few,TRBD1,TRBV7-6,TRBJ2-5,CASSAGDSPYQETQYF,TGTGCCAGCAGCGCAGGGGACAGCCCGTACCAAGAGACCCAGTACTTC
15,-,-,TRBV12-5,TRBJ1-1,CASGFFGRPNTEAFF,TGTGCTAGTGGTTTTTTTGGCAGACCGAACACTGAAGCTTTCTTT
15,-,TRBD1,TRBV10-3,TRBJ2-1,CAISGLRQGALEQFF,TGTGCCATCAGTGGGTTGAGACAGGGGGCACTTGAGCAGTTCTTC
14,many,-,TRBV10-3,TRBJ2-1,CAISGQISYNEQFF,TGTGCCATCAGTGGACAAATCTCCTACAATGAGCAGTTCTTC
16,few,TRBD1,TRBV7-2,TRBJ1-4,CASSADRAATNEKLFF,TGTGCCAGCAGCGCCGACAGGGCCGCAACTAATGAAAAACTGTTTTTT
16,few,TRBD2,TRBV4-3,TRBJ2-7,CASSQEGRGRGYEQYF,TGCGCCAGCAGCCAAGAGGGGAGGGGCCGGGGGTACGAGCAGTACTTC
13,many,-,TRBV28,TRBJ2-2,CATGTRPTGELFF,TGTGCCACCGGGACTCGGCCCACCGGGGAGCTGTTTTTT
16,-,TRBD1,TRBV20-1,TRBJ1-2,CSAPQGQGAPNYGYTF,TGCAGTGCTCCCCAGGGACAGGGGGCTCCTAACTATGGCTACACCTTC
15,many,TRBD2,TRBV7-2,TRBJ2-5,CASSPSGRRQETQYF,TGTGCCAGCAGCCCTAGCGGGCGGCGACAAGAGACCCAGTACTTC